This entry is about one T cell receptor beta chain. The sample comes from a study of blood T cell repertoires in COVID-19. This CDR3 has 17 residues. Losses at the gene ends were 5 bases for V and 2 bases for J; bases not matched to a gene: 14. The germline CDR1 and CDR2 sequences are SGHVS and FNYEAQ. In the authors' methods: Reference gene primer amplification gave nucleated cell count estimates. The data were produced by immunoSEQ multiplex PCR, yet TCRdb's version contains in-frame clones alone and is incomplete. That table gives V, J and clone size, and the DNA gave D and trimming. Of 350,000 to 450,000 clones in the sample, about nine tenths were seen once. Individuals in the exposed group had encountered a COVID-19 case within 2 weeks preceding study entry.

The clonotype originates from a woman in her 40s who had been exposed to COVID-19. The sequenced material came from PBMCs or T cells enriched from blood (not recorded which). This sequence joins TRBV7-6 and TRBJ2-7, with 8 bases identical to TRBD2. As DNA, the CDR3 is TGTGCCAGCAGCGCCCGCCTCCGGGGGGGCTCCCCCTACGAGCAGTACTTC. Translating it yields CASSARLRGGSPYEQYF.